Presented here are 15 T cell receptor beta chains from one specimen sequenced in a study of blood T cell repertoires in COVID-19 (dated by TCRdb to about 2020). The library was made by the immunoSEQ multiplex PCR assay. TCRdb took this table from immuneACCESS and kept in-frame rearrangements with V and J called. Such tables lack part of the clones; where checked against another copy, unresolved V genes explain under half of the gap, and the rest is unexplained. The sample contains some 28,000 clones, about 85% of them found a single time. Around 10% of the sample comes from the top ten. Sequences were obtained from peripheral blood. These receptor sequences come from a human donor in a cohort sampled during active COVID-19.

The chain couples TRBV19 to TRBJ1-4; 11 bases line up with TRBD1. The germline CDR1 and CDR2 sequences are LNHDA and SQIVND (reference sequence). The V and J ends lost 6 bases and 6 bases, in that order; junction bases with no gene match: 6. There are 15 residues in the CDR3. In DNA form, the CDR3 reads TGTGCCAGTAGACCAGGACAGGGGGCTTATGAAAAACTGTTTTTT. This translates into CASRPGQGAYEKLFF.

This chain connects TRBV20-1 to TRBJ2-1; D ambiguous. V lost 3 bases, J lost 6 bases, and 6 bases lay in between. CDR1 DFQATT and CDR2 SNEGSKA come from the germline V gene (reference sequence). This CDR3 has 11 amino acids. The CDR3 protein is CSASIVNEQFF. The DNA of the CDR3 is TGCAGTGCTAGTATAGTCAATGAGCAGTTCTTC.

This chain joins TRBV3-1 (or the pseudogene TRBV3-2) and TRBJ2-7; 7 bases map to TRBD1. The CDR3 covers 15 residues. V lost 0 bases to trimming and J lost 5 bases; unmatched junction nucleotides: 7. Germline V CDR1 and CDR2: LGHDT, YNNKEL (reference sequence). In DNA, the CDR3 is TGTGCCAGCAGCCAAGACCCCACAGGGGCCGACGAGCAGTACTTC. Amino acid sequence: CASSQDPTGADEQYF.

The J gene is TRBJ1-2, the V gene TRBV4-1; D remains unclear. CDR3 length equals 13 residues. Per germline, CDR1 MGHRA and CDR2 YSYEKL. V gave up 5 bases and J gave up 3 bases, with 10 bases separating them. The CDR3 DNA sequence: TGCGCCAGCAGCGGGCAGACCGACTATGGCTACACCTTC. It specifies CASSGQTDYGYTF.

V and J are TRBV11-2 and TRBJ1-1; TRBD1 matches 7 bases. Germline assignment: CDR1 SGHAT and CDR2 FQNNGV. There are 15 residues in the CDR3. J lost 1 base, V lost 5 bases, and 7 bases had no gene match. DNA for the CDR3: TGTGCCAGCAGCACTAGGAGGACAGGGAACACTGAAGCTTTCTTT. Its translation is CASSTRRTGNTEAFF.

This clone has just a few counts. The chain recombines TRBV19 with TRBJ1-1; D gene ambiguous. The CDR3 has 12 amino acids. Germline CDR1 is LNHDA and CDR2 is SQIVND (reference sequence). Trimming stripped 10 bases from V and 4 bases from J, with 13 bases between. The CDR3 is CATTARGTEAFF. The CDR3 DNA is TGTGCCACCACTGCCCGGGGCACTGAAGCTTTCTTT.

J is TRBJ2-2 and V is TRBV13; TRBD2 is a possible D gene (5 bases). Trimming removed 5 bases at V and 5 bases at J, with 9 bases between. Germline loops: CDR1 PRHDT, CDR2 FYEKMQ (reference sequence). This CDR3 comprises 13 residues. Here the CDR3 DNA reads TGTGCCAGCAGCCGAGGGTTGACCGGGGAGCTGTTTTTT. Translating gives CASSRGLTGELFF. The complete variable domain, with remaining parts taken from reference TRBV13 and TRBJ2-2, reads AAGVIQSPRHLIKEKRETATLKCYPIPRHDTVYWYQQGPGQDPQFLISFYEKMQSDKGSIPDRFSAQQFSDYHSELNMSSLELGDSALYFCASSRGLTGELFFGEGSRLTVL.

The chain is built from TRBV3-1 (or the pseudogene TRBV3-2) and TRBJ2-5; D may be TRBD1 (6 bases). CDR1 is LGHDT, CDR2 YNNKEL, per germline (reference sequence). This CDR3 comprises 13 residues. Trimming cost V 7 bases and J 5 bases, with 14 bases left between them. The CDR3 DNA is TGTGCCAGCATCTCAGGGGTTGGGGAGACCCAGTACTTC. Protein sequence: CASISGVGETQYF.

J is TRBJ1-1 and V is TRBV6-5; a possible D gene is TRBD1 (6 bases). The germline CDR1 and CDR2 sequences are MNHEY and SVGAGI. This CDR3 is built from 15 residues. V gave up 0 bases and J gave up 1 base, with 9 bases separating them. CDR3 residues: CASSYSEGGNTEAFF. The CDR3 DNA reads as TGTGCCAGCAGTTACTCGGAAGGGGGGAACACTGAAGCTTTCTTT.

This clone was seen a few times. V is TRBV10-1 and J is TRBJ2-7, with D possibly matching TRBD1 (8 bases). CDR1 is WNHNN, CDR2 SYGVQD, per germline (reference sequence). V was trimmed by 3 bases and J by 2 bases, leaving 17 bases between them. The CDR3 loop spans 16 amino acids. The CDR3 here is CASSDRWTGRAYEQYF. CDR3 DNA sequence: TGCGCCAGCAGTGACCGATGGACAGGGAGGGCCTACGAGCAGTACTTC.

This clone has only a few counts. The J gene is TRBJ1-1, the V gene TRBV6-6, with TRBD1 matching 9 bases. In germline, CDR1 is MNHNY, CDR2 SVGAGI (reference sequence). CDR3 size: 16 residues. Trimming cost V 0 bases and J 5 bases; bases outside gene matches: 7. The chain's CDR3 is CASSYSTPTGGTEAFF. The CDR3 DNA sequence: TGTGCCAGCAGTTACTCGACACCGACAGGGGGTACTGAAGCTTTCTTT.

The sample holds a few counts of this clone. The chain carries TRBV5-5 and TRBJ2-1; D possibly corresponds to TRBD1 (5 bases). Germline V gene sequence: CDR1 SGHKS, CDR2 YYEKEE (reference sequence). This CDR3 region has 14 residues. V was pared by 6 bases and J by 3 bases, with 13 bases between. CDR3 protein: CASNRPGNYNEQFF. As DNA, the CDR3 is TGTGCCAGCAACCGACCAGGGAACTACAATGAGCAGTTCTTC.

The CDR3 loop reads CASSQEYGGTYEQYF. CDR3 sequence (DNA): TGTGCCAGCAGCCAAGAATACGGGGGTACCTACGAGCAGTACTTC. This rearrangement joins TRBV4-2 to TRBJ2-7; D possibly corresponds to TRBD2 (6 bases). This CDR3 region has 15 residues. CDR1 is LGHNA and CDR2 is YNFKEQ in the germline V gene. The V end was cut by 0 bases, the J end by 2 bases, with 11 bases between.

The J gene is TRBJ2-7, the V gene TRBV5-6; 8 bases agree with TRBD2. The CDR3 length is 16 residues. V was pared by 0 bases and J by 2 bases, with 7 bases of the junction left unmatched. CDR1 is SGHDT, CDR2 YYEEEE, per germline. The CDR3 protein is CASSLEQAGVTYEQYF. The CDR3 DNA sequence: TGTGCCAGCAGCTTGGAGCAAGCGGGGGTCACCTACGAGCAGTACTTC. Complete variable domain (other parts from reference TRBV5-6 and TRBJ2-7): DAGVTQSPTHLIKTRGQQVTLRCSPKSGHDTVSWYQQALGQGPQFIFQYYEEEERQRGNFPDRFSGHQFPNYSSELNVNALLLGDSALYLCASSLEQAGVTYEQYFGPGTRLTVT.

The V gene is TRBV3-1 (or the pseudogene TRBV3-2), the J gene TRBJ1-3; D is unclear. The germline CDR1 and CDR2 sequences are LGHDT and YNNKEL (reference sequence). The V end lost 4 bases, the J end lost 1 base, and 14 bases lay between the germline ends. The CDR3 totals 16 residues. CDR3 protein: CASSLTRSASGNTIYF. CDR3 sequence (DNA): TGTGCCAGCAGCCTCACAAGAAGCGCATCTGGAAACACCATATATTTT.